What follows describes a single TCR beta chain. What this receptor recognizes is not known. Within one base of it there is no much larger clone, and no base qualities were kept. Participants in the prospective study were enrolled through a virtual design, were aged 18 to 89 years, and lived in roughly 24 United States geographic areas. To assign participants to cohorts, the prospective study relied on clinical history that participants themselves reported in a screening survey and a study questionnaire. ImmuneRACE Cohort 3 recovered participants were defined by two consecutive negative NP/OP PCR tests, healthcare professional clearance, or symptom resolution. Each participant in the prospective study had whole blood, serum and a nasopharyngeal or oropharyngeal swab collected by mobile phlebotomists. Over a roughly 2-month period, participants in the prospective study had the option of providing additional blood draws and questionnaires. Prospective study blood samples were shipped either frozen or at room temperature before DNA extraction.

The source of the sample is a study of blood T cell repertoires in COVID-19 (dated by TCRdb to the early 2020s). Background on the whole study: Collaborator samples came from the United States, Italy and Spain and covered acute and convalescent phases of COVID-19. Sample metadata almost always included a de-identified subject ID, COVID-19 status, age in years and sex. The samples were drawn from the first 160 participants of the ongoing ImmuneRACE study and from about 1,200 subjects provided by 6 global collaborators. Where HLA class I and class II types were available, the types were taken from metadata supplied by the sample provider, not from assay-based typing. The repertoires were made available in a free public database intended to serve as a resource for research on the immune response to SARS-CoV-2. The material from the prospective study consisted of cDNA or gDNA derived from T cells, B-cell-depleted T cells, or PBMCs. Deeply sampled blood TCRbeta repertoires from subjects exposed to, actively infected with, or recovered from COVID-19 were included in the dataset.

Paper-wide results and their limitations: The amount of clinical and demographic metadata varied by source and participant and was provided uncurated.

TCRbeta CDR3 regions were amplified from genomic DNA by means of the immunoSEQ Assay, a bias-controlled multiplex PCR. The study's own analysis went as follows. The number of nucleated cells in each sample was estimated from the amplification of reference gene primers within the assay. Sequence reads were collapsed and filtered to measure the absolute abundance of every unique TCRbeta CDR3 rearrangement. For each sample, productive Simpson clonality was calculated as the square root of Simpson's diversity index across productive rearrangements. The source is immuneACCESS, and TCRdb retained only in-frame sequences with V and J called. Part of the clones is not carried over; for the studies checked, unresolved V genes explain less than half of this, and the remainder is unexplained. That table gives V, J and clone size, and the DNA gave D and trimming. Within this sample are roughly 250,000 clones, with more than 80% of them counted one time only. The ten largest clones represent 2% to 3% of the sample.

Taken from the germline V gene, the CDR1 and CDR2 loops are MNHEY and SVGAGI. Deletion took 11 bases off V and 3 bases off J, with a span of 11 bases between the germline ends. The CDR3 holds 11 amino acids from the cysteine to the phenylalanine. Of the read, only the CDR3 DNA is kept; its 33 bases are in frame from base 1. Sequencing input: PBMCs or T cells enriched from blood (not recorded which). The chain joins TRBV6-5 to TRBJ2-7, and perhaps TRBD1 as D gene, on 5 matching bases. The receptor was isolated from a woman aged 18-29 years who had recovered from COVID-19. In nucleotide form, the sequence is TGTGCCTCGGGCAGGGACTACGAGCAGTACTTC. Its protein product is CASGRDYEQYF.